One sample yielded the 23 T cell receptor beta chains listed below, sequenced in a study of shared T cell receptors in the human thymus. Using immunoSEQ multiplex PCR, the repertoire was profiled, and TCRdb retains in-frame clones only, with some absent. This sample carries about 610,000 clones, 70% to 90% of them seen once, and the ten largest clones take 0.0085% to 0.012%. Separately, the same data were catalogued under a study of human thymus T cells.

Sequencing was done on a sample of thymocytes. These receptors were obtained from a boy under two years old with a congenital heart defect.

The CDR3 is CASSQDSSWSYNEQFF. CDR3 nucleotides: TGCGCCAGCAGCCAAGATTCTAGCTGGTCCTACAATGAGCAGTTCTTC. This chain connects TRBV4-3 to TRBJ2-1; tentatively, D is TRBD2 (5 bases). Germline CDR1 and CDR2: LGHNA and YSLEER. V lost 0 bases and J 1 base, leaving 10 bases between the germline ends. The CDR3 covers 16 residues.

The V and J genes are TRBV5-6 and TRBJ2-3, with 12 bases lining up with TRBD2. Germline CDR1 SGHDT, CDR2 YYEEEE. The V and J ends lost 4 bases and 5 bases, in that order; junction bases with no gene match: 5. The CDR3 runs 15 residues. Written as DNA, the CDR3 is TGTGCCAGCAGCGGCACTAGCGGGAGGCTAGATACGCAGTATTTT. Encoded protein: CASSGTSGRLDTQYF.

The chain employs TRBV11-3 and TRBJ2-1, with D possibly being TRBD2 (6 bases). V gave up 0 bases and J gave up 7 bases, with 16 bases separating them. Germline-derived CDR1 and CDR2 are SGHNT and YENEEA. This CDR3 is 16 amino acids long. DNA of the CDR3: TGTGCCAGCAGCTTAGATGCGGGACTGGACGGAAATGAGCAGTTCTTC. As protein: CASSLDAGLDGNEQFF.

The chain carries TRBV27 and TRBJ2-5; a weak D match, TRBD2 (5 bases). V lost 6 bases and J 2 bases, leaving 13 bases between the germline ends. There are 14 residues in the CDR3. Per germline, CDR1 MNHEY and CDR2 SMNVEV (reference sequence). This CDR3 reads CASRPRRSQETQYF. CDR3 nucleotide sequence: TGTGCCAGCAGGCCGCGGAGGTCACAAGAGACCCAGTACTTC.

The chain couples TRBV12-5 to TRBJ2-7; 12 bases fit TRBD1. The germline V gene encodes CDR1 LGHNT and CDR2 FRNRAP. After removal of 6 bases from V and 3 bases from J, the junction contained 9 bases not matched to a gene. CDR3 length: 16 residues. The CDR3 nucleotides read TGTGCTAGTGGACCCCGGGACAGGGGGCAATACTACGAGCAGTACTTC. Translated, it gives CASGPRDRGQYYEQYF. Based on the CDR3 plus reference TRBV12-5 and TRBJ2-7, the full variable domain is DARVTQTPRHKVTEMGQEVTMRCQPILGHNTVFWYRQTMMQGLELLAYFRNRAPLDDSGMPKDRFSAEMPDATLATLKIQPSEPRDSAVYFCASGPRDRGQYYEQYFGPGTRLTVT.

This chain connects TRBV27 to TRBJ2-7; TRBD1 matches at 10 bases. V gave up 6 bases and J gave up 0 bases; unmatched junction bases: 2. Per germline, CDR1 MNHEY and CDR2 SMNVEV (reference sequence). The CDR3 has 14 residues. CDR3: CASSGTGVSYEQYF. In DNA, the CDR3 is TGTGCCAGCAGCGGGACAGGGGTCTCCTACGAGCAGTACTTC.

CDR3 loop: CASTLRGQETQYF. The CDR3 region has the DNA TGCGCCAGCACCCTCCGGGGACAAGAGACCCAGTACTTC. The chain has TRBV5-1 and TRBJ2-5; TRBD2 is a possible D gene (5 bases). CDR1 is SGHRS and CDR2 is YFSETQ in the germline V gene. The length of the CDR3 is 13 residues. Trimming shortened V by 6 bases and J by 2 bases, and 11 bases separated the two germline ends. The full variable domain, in which reference TRBV5-1 and TRBJ2-5 provide the parts outside the CDR3, is KAGVTQTPRYLIKTRGQQVTLSCSPISGHRSVSWYQQTPGQGLQFLFEYFSETQRNKGNFPGRFSGRQFSNSRSEMNVSTLELGDSALYLCASTLRGQETQYFGPGTRLLVL.

The chain combines TRBV4-3 with TRBJ2-2, with 9 positions matching TRBD1. Trimming at V came to 1 base and at J to 5 bases, leaving 8 bases not matched to a gene. Germline assignment: CDR1 LGHNA and CDR2 YSLEER. The CDR3 contains 17 residues. This chain's CDR3 is CASSQAKGQGGTGELFF. The DNA for the CDR3 is TGCGCCAGCAGCCAAGCGAAGGGACAGGGTGGTACCGGGGAGCTGTTTTTT.

This chain connects TRBV5-4 to TRBJ1-1; possibly TRBD1 for D (6 bases). CDR3 length: 18 residues. CDR1 is SGHNT and CDR2 is YYREEE in the germline V gene (reference sequence). Trimming left V 0 bases short and J 0 bases short, with 18 bases between. CDR3 sequence: CASSLGQAQDVMNTEAFF. Here the CDR3 DNA reads TGTGCCAGCAGCTTGGGACAGGCCCAGGATGTTATGAACACTGAAGCTTTCTTT.

This chain joins TRBV5-4 and TRBJ1-1; 9 bases fit TRBD1. Germline values: CDR1 SGHNT, CDR2 YYREEE (reference sequence). Trimming cost V 3 bases and J 2 bases; bases outside gene matches: 8. The length of the CDR3 is 16 residues. CDR3 region: CASSSKQGAGNTEAFF. As DNA, the CDR3 is TGTGCCAGCAGCTCAAAACAGGGGGCTGGTAACACTGAAGCTTTCTTT.

V gene TRBV28 combines with J gene TRBJ2-7, with 7 bases identical to TRBD2. The CDR3 loop spans 18 amino acids. The ends lost 6 bases at V and 3 bases at J; junction bases unmatched: 20. Germline CDR1 and CDR2: MDHEN and SYDVKM. CDR3 region: CASSPKGGTSTHSYEQYF. In nucleotides, the CDR3 is TGTGCCAGCAGCCCTAAGGGAGGGACCTCAACCCACAGCTACGAGCAGTACTTC.

The V and J genes are TRBV7-7 and TRBJ1-4, with 8 nucleotides matching TRBD1. This CDR3 comprises 15 residues. The germline gives CDR1 SSHAT, CDR2 FNYEAQ (reference sequence). The CDR3 DNA follows: TGTGCTATCGGACAGGGACCCATAACTAATGAAAAACTGTTTTTT. Amino acid sequence: CAIGQGPITNEKLFF.

This chain joins TRBV9 and TRBJ1-5; weak D call: TRBD1 (6 bases). This CDR3 is built from 16 residues. Per germline, CDR1 SGDLS and CDR2 YYNGEE. The V and J ends lost 3 bases and 0 bases respectively, with 13 bases between them. The CDR3 loop is CASSAPGHYSNQPQHF. The DNA of the CDR3 is TGTGCCAGCAGCGCACCGGGACACTATAGCAATCAGCCCCAGCATTTT.

This clone was detected a few times. The chain joins TRBV5-4 to TRBJ2-1; 11 bases fit TRBD2. CDR1 is SGHNT, CDR2 YYREEE, per germline (reference sequence). This CDR3 spans 18 amino acids. With V trimmed by 4 bases and J by 4 bases, 13 bases remained unmatched. The CDR3 is CASSTTSGRWGRYNEQFF. Here the CDR3 DNA reads TGTGCCAGCAGCACCACTAGCGGGAGATGGGGGAGATACAATGAGCAGTTCTTC.

In the case of this clone: One end of the junction does not line up with germline, which may come from a read error. V usage is TRBV28 and J usage is TRBJ2-7; D gene ambiguous. The CDR3 has 16 residues. Germline CDR1 MDHEN, CDR2 SYDVKM. For the CDR3, the DNA is TGTGCCAGCAGGTTTGGCCCTGGGTCTAGTCCCTACGGGCAGTACTTC. As protein: CASRFGPGSSPYGQYF.

The chain uses TRBV7-9 and TRBJ2-7, with TRBD2 identical over 10 bases. Trimming at V came to 1 base and at J to 2 bases, leaving 8 bases not matched to a gene. Germline V gene data show CDR1 as SEHNR and CDR2 as FQNEAQ (reference sequence). The CDR3 is 17 residues long. The CDR3: CASSLVLVSGGTYEQYF. CDR3 sequence (DNA): TGTGCCAGCAGCTTAGTGTTGGTTAGCGGGGGGACCTACGAGCAGTACTTC. The full variable domain, rest sourced from reference TRBV7-9 and TRBJ2-7, is DTGVSQNPRHKITKRGQNVTFRCDPISEHNRLYWYRQTLGQGPEFLTYFQNEAQLEKSRLLSDRFSAERPKGSFSTLEIQRTEQGDSAMYLCASSLVLVSGGTYEQYFGPGTRLTVT.

This sequence joins TRBV7-2 and TRBJ2-5; 7 nucleotides align to TRBD1. Unmatched junction bases numbered 11, after V lost 5 bases and J lost 2 bases. The CDR3 has 16 residues. Germline CDR1 is SGHTA and CDR2 is FQGNSA. CDR3 nucleotide sequence: TGTGCCAGCAGCATCAGAAACAGGGGTGGGCAAGAGACCCAGTACTTC. It is translated as CASSIRNRGGQETQYF.

CDR3 sequence (DNA): TGTGCCAGCAGACTTTGTCCCAAACGTGACACTGAAGCTTTCTTT. Protein sequence: CASRLCPKRDTEAFF. J is TRBJ1-1 and V is TRBV11-2; D call uncertain. The CDR3 covers 15 residues. Trimming took off 6 bases at V and 3 bases at J, with 17 bases between the two ends. CDR1 and CDR2 from the germline V gene are SGHAT and FQNNGV. The complete variable domain, with remaining parts taken from reference TRBV11-2 and TRBJ1-1, reads EAGVAQSPRYKIIEKRQSVAFWCNPISGHATLYWYQQILGQGPKLLIQFQNNGVVDDSQLPKDRFSAERLKGVDSTLKIQPAKLEDSAVYLCASRLCPKRDTEAFFGQGTRLTVV.

The rearrangement joins TRBV19 to TRBJ1-5; 10 nucleotides match TRBD1. V gave up 1 base and J gave up 6 bases; unmatched junction bases: 0. Germline lookup yields CDR1 LNHDA and CDR2 SQIVND (reference sequence). CDR3 length equals 14 residues. The CDR3 bases are TGTGCCAGTAGTATAGGGACAGGGGGTCAGCCCCAGCATTTT. This gives the protein CASSIGTGGQPQHF.

V is TRBV5-6 and J is TRBJ2-1; 7 bases are shared with TRBD2. The CDR3 is 17 residues long. J gave up 0 bases and V 1 base, and 7 bases lay outside the gene matches. Germline V gene lookup returns CDR1 SGHDT and CDR2 YYEEEE. DNA of the CDR3: TGTGCCAGCAGCTTGCGGCGGGAGCGAGGCTCCTACAATGAGCAGTTCTTC. It translates to CASSLRRERGSYNEQFF.

This clone was detected a few times. This chain links TRBV6-5 with TRBJ2-7; TRBD1 might be the D (5 bases). V was pared by 6 bases and J by 5 bases, with 14 bases between. In germline, CDR1 is MNHEY, CDR2 SVGAGI. This CDR3 spans 13 amino acids. The CDR3 loop is CASSPTDPDEQYF. CDR3 nucleotide sequence: TGTGCCAGCAGCCCGACAGATCCCGACGAGCAGTACTTC.

The chain carries TRBV30 and TRBJ2-1; TRBD2 matches 11 bases. This CDR3 region has 19 residues. Germline CDR1 and CDR2: GTSNPN and SVGIG (reference sequence). In DNA form, the CDR3 reads TGTGCGCTAAGGAGGCGCCTAATACTAGCGGGAGCCTTACCCTCGGAGCAGTTCTTC. The encoded protein is CALRRRLILAGALPSEQFF.

The chain uses TRBV30 and TRBJ2-2; TRBD2 is a possible D gene (5 bases). V lost 2 bases and J lost 2, with 15 bases in between. This CDR3 has 16 amino acids. The germline V gene encodes CDR1 GTSNPN and CDR2 SVGIG (reference sequence). CDR3 amino acids: CAWSPRTYINTGELFF. As DNA, the CDR3 is TGTGCCTGGAGTCCTCGGACTTATATCAACACCGGGGAGCTGTTTTTT.